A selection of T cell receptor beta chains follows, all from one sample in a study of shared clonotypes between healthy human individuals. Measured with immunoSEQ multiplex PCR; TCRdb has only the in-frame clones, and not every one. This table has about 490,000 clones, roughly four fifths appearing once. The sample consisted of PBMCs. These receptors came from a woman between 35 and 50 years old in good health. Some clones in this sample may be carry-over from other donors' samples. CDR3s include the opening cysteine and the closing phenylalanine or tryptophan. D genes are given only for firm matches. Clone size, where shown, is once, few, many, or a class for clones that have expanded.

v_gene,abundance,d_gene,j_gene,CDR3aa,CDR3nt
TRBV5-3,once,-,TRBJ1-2,CASSPGRAWGYTF,TGTGCCAGCAGCCCGGGCAGGGCATGGGGCTACACCTTC
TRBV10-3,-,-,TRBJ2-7,CAISEVGRGVYEQYF,TGTGCCATCAGTGAAGTTGGCAGGGGTGTTTACGAGCAGTACTTC
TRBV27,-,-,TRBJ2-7,CASSPFGKVYEQYF,TGTGCCAGCAGTCCTTTTGGAAAAGTCTACGAGCAGTACTTC
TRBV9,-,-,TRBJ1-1,CASSAQTANTEAFF,TGTGCCAGCAGCGCCCAAACAGCGAACACTGAAGCTTTCTTT
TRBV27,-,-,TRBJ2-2,CASTPTGAPGELFF,TGTGCCAGCACCCCTACGGGGGCCCCCGGGGAGCTGTTTTTT
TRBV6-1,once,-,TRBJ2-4,CASSEATVAKNIQYF,TGTGCCAGCAGTGAAGCGACAGTAGCCAAAAACATTCAGTACTTC
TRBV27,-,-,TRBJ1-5,CASSLKENDQPQHF,TGTGCCAGCAGTCTCAAGGAGAACGATCAGCCCCAGCATTTT
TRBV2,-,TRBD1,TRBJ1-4,CASRADRETEKLFF,TGTGCCAGCAGAGCCGACAGGGAGACGGAAAAACTGTTTTTT
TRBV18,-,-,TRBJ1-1,CASSLVRTENTEAFF,TGTGCCAGCTCACTAGTGAGGACAGAAAACACTGAAGCTTTCTTT
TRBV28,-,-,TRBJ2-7,CASTGGRGGEQYF,TGTGCCAGCACCGGGGGGCGGGGAGGCGAGCAGTACTTC
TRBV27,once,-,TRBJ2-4,CASSGGGTTIQYF,TGTGCCAGCAGTGGAGGGGGCACCACCATTCAGTACTTC
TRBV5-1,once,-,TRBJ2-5,CASSPELRQETQYF,TGCGCCAGCAGCCCTGAACTGAGACAAGAGACCCAGTACTTC